This T cell receptor beta chain was found in a study of memory CD4+ T cells and cytomegalovirus serostatus. In the authors' methods: After removing out-of-frame reads, 2,204,828 distinct TCRbeta sequences remained. Here immunoSEQ multiplex PCR was the method, and the copy in TCRdb shows in-frame clones only, minus some. V and J calls and clone size are those listed in that table; D and trimming were worked out from the DNA. The data hold approximately 45,000 clones, with about four fifths observed a single time. Worth noting for this clone: The antigen is not known. The junction differs from germline at one of its ends, possibly a read error.

Study results and limitations: Of around 160 reported CMV TCRbeta sequences, just over 65 were found in memory CD4+ repertoires.

The CDR3 is 13 residues long. Germline CDR1 reads SQVTM; CDR2 reads ANQGSEA. The sort gate was single viable CD3+CD4+CD8-CD45RO+ cells for memory CD4+ T cells. Serostatus was set by detecting CMV pp150, pp28, p38, p52 IgG. The sample taken for sequencing was memory CD4+ T cells from blood. This rearrangement joins TRBV29-1 to TRBJ2-5, with D perhaps assigned TRBD1 or TRBD2 (6 bases each). The sequence came from an adult in good health and CMV-seronegative. This chain's CDR3 is CSAEGGTVRTQYF. The CDR3 nucleotides read TGCAGCGCTGAAGGGGGGACGGTTAGGACCCAGTACTTC.